The rows below give T cell receptor beta chains drawn from one sample of a study of blood T cell repertoires in COVID-19. Libraries were prepared by immunoSEQ multiplex PCR; TCRdb keeps only in-frame clonotypes and omits some of them. Seen here are 130,000 to 150,000 clones, roughly 88% observed once, and the top ten hold 7.2%. The sequenced sample consisted of peripheral blood. Source of these receptors: a woman aged 45-59 years in a cohort sampled during active or convalescent COVID-19. CDR3s include the opening cysteine and the closing phenylalanine or tryptophan. A D gene is named only where the DNA matches it firmly. Some rows mark clone size as missing; the rest say once, few, many or name a class of expanded clone.

V gene	clone size	CDR3 length	D gene	J gene	CDR3 DNA	CDR3 protein
TRBV18	-	14	TRBD1	TRBJ1-1	TGTGCCAGCTCCCCCGGGACAGGAGCTACTGAAGCTTTCTTT	CASSPGTGATEAFF
TRBV19	-	13	-	TRBJ2-7	TGTGCCAGTACCACCGGACAGTCCGACGAGCAGTACTTC	CASTTGQSDEQYF
TRBV27	-	13	TRBD1	TRBJ1-1	TGTGCCAGCAGTCTGACAGGGTTCACTGAAGCTTTCTTT	CASSLTGFTEAFF
TRBV4-1	-	16	-	TRBJ2-1	TGCGCCAGCAGCCAAGTGTGGGTAGGACAAGGATATGAGCAGTTCTTC	CASSQVWVGQGYEQFF
TRBV11-2	-	12	-	TRBJ1-2	TGTGCCAGCAGCTTAGCCGACTATGGCTACACCTTC	CASSLADYGYTF
TRBV20-1	once	16	TRBD2	TRBJ2-7	TGCAGTGCTAGTGGGACTAGCGGGGTCAGCTCCTACGAGCAGTACTTC	CSASGTSGVSSYEQYF
TRBV6-5	-	16	-	TRBJ1-3	TGTGCCAGCAGTTACTCGATCTTCGCGAGTGGAAACACCATATATTTT	CASSYSIFASGNTIYF
TRBV7-9	-	12	-	TRBJ2-2	TGTGCCAGCAGTACCGGTACCGGGGAGCTGTTTTTT	CASSTGTGELFF
TRBV9	-	16	-	TRBJ2-1	TGTGCCAGCAGCGAATATAGCCTAAGCTCCTACAATGAGCAGTTCTTC	CASSEYSLSSYNEQFF
TRBV19	-	15	-	TRBJ2-1	TGTGCCAGTAGTATGGGCAGGCCCTCCTACAATGAGCAGTTCTTC	CASSMGRPSYNEQFF
TRBV7-8	-	16	TRBD1	TRBJ1-5	TGTGCCAGCAGCTCTGGGACAGCCTATAGCAATCAGCCCCAGCATTTT	CASSSGTAYSNQPQHF
TRBV6-6	-	13	-	TRBJ2-7	TGTGCCAGCAGTTACTCTACGGACTCCGAGCAGTACTTC	CASSYSTDSEQYF
TRBV2	-	15	-	TRBJ2-3	TGTGCCAGCAGTGCTGAGGGCGCGGGGCTGGATACGCAGTATTTT	CASSAEGAGLDTQYF
TRBV4-1	few	16	TRBD1	TRBJ1-4	TGCGCCAGCAGCCAAAGACAGGGGGCAACTAATGAAAAACTGTTTTTT	CASSQRQGATNEKLFF
TRBV10-3	once	15	TRBD1	TRBJ2-3	TGTGCCATCAGAGACAGGGAAGGGGGCGCAGATACGCAGTATTTT	CAIRDREGGADTQYF
TRBV24-1	-	13	-	TRBJ1-2	TGTGCCACCAGTGAGAGGCAGTCTTATGGCTACACCTTC	CATSERQSYGYTF
TRBV7-3	once	13	-	TRBJ2-1	TGTGCCAGCAGCTTAGAGAGTGGGGGCTGGCAGTTCTTC	CASSLESGGWQFF
TRBV12-3/TRBV12-4	-	13	-	TRBJ1-4	TGTGCCAGCAGTTTGGGCTCCGTAGAAAAACTGTTTTTT	CASSLGSVEKLFF
TRBV19	-	14	-	TRBJ1-5	TGTGCCAGTAGTATCGGCAGGCACAATCAGCCCCAGCATTTT	CASSIGRHNQPQHF
TRBV21-1	-	16	-	TRBJ1-3	TGTGCCAGCAGCAAAGTCAGGGGGCACGTTGGAAACACCATATATTTT	CASSKVRGHVGNTIYF
TRBV19	-	17	TRBD1	TRBJ1-1	TGTGCCAGTAGTATAAGGGCCGGGACAGGGGGTAACACTGAAGCTTTCTTT	CASSIRAGTGGNTEAFF
TRBV5-1	-	14	-	TRBJ2-5	TGCGCCAGCAGCTTGGCCGGGACACAAGAGACCCAGTACTTC	CASSLAGTQETQYF
TRBV3-1/TRBV3-2	once	11	-	TRBJ1-1	TGTGCCAGCAGCCTTGGGAGTGAGGCTTTCTTT	CASSLGSEAFF
TRBV2	-	12	-	TRBJ2-7	TGTGCCAGCAGGGGAGGGGGACCTGAGCAGTACTTC	CASRGGGPEQYF
TRBV7-2	-	13	TRBD1	TRBJ2-5	TGTGCCAGCAGCTTTCAGGGGGAGGAGACCCAGTACTTC	CASSFQGEETQYF
TRBV2	-	16	-	TRBJ2-2	TGTGCCAGCAGTGAAAGGCGCCAGGGAGGCGCCGGGGAGCTGTTTTTT	CASSERRQGGAGELFF
TRBV6-2/TRBV6-3	-	15	TRBD1	TRBJ1-5	TGTGCCAGCAGTAACAGGGGTCTAGTCAATCAGCCCCAGCATTTT	CASSNRGLVNQPQHF
TRBV11-2	-	14	-	TRBJ2-3	TGTGCCAGCAGCATCAGGAAATTCACAGATACGCAGTATTTT	CASSIRKFTDTQYF
TRBV18	-	14	TRBD1	TRBJ2-7	TGTGCCAGCTCGCCCGGGACAGGGCAGTACGAGCAGTACTTC	CASSPGTGQYEQYF
TRBV7-2	-	15	TRBD2	TRBJ2-7	TGTGCCAGCAGCTTAAGGGAGAGCGGGGCCTACGAGCAGTACTTC	CASSLRESGAYEQYF
TRBV27	-	15	TRBD1	TRBJ1-2	TGTGCCAGCAGTTCGATGGGACAGGGGGACTATGGCTACACCTTC	CASSSMGQGDYGYTF
TRBV11-1	-	12	-	TRBJ1-2	TGTGCCAGCGCCAAAGAGTCGTATGGCTACACCTTC	CASAKESYGYTF
TRBV5-1	few	16	TRBD1	TRBJ1-2	TGCGCCAGCAGCTTAGGTTCCAGGACAGGGTTTCACGGCTACACCTTC	CASSLGSRTGFHGYTF
TRBV6-5	once	13	-	TRBJ1-6	TGTGCCAGCAGTTCCCCAGGGAATTCATCCCTCCACTTT	CASSSPGNSSLHF
TRBV6-1	few	16	TRBD1	TRBJ2-5	TGTGCCAGCAGTGAGTGGGTAGTAGACAGGGGAGAGACCCAGTACTTC	CASSEWVVDRGETQYF
TRBV23-1	-	12	-	TRBJ1-6	TGCGCCGCCCAGGGGACACATTCACCCCTCCACTTT	CAAQGTHSPLHF
TRBV7-3	-	15	-	TRBJ1-1	TGTGCCAGCAGCTTATTTGCGGGAAGGAACACTGAAGCTTTCTTT	CASSLFAGRNTEAFF
TRBV3-1/TRBV3-2	-	20	TRBD2	TRBJ2-1	TGTGCCAGCAGCCAAGTAAGCCGCGGGACTAGCGGGGGCTCCTACAATGAGCAGTTCTTC	CASSQVSRGTSGGSYNEQFF
TRBV7-9	-	15	-	TRBJ2-7	TGTGCCAGCAGCTTAAGGCACAGGGATCCCTACGAGCAGTACTTC	CASSLRHRDPYEQYF
TRBV27	-	14	-	TRBJ1-2	TGTGCCAGCAGTTTAGTGGGGAGGGGTTATGGCTACACCTTC	CASSLVGRGYGYTF
TRBV27	-	16	TRBD1	TRBJ2-7	TGTGCCAGCAGTTTCTCTTTGGGACAGCGCACCTACGAGCAGTACTTC	CASSFSLGQRTYEQYF
TRBV4-2	-	16	-	TRBJ1-6	TGTGCCAGCAGCCAAGATGTGGGCACCTTCAATTCACCCCTCCACTTT	CASSQDVGTFNSPLHF
TRBV6-5	-	15	-	TRBJ1-6	TGTGCCAGCAGTTACTCCGGGGGTGCCAATTCACCCCTCCACTTT	CASSYSGGANSPLHF
TRBV7-9	-	14	-	TRBJ1-1	TGTGCCAGCAGCTTAGGAGGCAGAAACACTGAAGCTTTCTTT	CASSLGGRNTEAFF
TRBV2	-	13	-	TRBJ1-2	TGTGCCAGCAGTCCAGGTCCTTTTTATGGCTACACCTTC	CASSPGPFYGYTF
TRBV21-1	-	14	-	TRBJ2-2	TGTGCCAGCACCAAAAGGACTGTCCCCGGGGAGCTGTTTTTT	CASTKRTVPGELFF
TRBV6-1	-	16	-	TRBJ1-5	TGTGCCAGCAGTGGATCGGCTAGCCATAGGAATCAGCCCCAGCATTTT	CASSGSASHRNQPQHF